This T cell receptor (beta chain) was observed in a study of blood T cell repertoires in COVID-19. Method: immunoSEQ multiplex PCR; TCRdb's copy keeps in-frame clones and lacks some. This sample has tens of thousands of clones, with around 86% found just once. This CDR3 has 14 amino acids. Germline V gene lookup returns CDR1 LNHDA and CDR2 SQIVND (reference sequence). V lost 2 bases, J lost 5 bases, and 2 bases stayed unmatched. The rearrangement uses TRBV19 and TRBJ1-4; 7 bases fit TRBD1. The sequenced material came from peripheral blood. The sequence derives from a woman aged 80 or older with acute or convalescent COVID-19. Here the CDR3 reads CASSITRGNEKLFF. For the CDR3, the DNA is TGTGCCAGTAGTATAACCAGGGGGAATGAAAAACTGTTTTTT.